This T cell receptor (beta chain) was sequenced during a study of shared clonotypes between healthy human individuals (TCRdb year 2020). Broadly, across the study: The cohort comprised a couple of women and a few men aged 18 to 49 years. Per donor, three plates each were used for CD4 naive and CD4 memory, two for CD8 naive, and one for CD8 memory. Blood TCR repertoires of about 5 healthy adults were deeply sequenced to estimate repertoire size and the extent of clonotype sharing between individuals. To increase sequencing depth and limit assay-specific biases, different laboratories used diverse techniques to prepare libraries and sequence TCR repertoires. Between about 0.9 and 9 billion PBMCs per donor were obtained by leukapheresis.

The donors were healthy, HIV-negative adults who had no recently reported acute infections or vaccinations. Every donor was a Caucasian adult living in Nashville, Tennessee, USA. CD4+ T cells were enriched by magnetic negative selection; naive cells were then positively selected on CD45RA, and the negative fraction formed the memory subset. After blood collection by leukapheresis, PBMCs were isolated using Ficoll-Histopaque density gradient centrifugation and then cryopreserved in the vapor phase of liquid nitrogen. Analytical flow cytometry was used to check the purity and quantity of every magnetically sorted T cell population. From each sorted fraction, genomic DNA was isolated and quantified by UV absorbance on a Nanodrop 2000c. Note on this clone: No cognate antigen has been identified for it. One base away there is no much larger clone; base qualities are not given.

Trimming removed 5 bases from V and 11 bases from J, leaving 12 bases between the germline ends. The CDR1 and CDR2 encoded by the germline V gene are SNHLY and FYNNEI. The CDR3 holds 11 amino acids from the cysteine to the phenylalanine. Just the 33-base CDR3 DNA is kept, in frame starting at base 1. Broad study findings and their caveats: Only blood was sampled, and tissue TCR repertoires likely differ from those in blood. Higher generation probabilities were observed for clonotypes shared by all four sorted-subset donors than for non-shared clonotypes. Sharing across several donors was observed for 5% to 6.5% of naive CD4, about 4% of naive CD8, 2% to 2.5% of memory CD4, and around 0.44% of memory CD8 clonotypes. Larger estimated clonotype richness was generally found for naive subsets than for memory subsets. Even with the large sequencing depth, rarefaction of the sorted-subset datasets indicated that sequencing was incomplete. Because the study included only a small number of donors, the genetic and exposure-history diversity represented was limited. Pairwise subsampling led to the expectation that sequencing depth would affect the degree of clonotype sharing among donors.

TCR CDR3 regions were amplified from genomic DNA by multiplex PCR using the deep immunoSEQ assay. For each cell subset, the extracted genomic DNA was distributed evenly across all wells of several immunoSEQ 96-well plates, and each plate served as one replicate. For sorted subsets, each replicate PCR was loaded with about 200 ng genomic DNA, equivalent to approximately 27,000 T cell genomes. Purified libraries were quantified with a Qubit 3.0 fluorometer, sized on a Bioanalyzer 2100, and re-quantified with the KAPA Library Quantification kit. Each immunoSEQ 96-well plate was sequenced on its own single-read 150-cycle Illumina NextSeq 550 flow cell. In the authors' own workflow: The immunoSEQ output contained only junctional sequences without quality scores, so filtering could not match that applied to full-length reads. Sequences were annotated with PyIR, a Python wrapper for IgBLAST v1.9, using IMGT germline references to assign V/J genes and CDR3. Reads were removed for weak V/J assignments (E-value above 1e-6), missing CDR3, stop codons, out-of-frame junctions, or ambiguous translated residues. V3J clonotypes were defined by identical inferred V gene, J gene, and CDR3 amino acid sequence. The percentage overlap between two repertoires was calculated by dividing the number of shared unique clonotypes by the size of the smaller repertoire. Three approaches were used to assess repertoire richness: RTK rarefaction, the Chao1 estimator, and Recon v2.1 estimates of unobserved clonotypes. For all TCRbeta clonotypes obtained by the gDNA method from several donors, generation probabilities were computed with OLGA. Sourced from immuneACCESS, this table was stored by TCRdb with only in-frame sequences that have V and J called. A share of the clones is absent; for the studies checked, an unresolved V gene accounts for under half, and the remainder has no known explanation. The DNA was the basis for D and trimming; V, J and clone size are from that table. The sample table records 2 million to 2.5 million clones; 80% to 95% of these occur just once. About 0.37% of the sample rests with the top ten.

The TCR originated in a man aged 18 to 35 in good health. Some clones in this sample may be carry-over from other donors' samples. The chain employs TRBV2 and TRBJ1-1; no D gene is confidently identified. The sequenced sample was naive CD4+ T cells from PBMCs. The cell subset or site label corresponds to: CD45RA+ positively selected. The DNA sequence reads TGTGCCAGCAGTCCCAACCTGGAGGCTTTCTTT. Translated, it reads CASSPNLEAFF.